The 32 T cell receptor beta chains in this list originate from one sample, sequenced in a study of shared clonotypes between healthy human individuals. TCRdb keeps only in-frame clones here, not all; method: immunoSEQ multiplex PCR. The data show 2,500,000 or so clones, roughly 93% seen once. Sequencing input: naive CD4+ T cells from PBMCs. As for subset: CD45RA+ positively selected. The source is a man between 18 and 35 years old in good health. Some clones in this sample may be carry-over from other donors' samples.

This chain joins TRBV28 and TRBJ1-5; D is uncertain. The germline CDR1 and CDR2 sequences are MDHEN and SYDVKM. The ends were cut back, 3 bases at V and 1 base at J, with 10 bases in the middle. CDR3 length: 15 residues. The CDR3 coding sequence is TGTGCCAGCAGTTTCAGTTGGGGAAGCAATCAGCCCCAGCATTTT. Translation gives CASSFSWGSNQPQHF.

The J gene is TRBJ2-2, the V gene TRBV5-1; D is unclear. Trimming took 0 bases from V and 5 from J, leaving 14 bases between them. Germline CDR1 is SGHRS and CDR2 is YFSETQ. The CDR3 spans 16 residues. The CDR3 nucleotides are TGCGCCAGCAGCTTGGGGCCGGCAGTATCTACCGGGGAGCTGTTTTTT. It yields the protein CASSLGPAVSTGELFF. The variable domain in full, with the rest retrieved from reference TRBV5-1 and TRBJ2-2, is KAGVTQTPRYLIKTRGQQVTLSCSPISGHRSVSWYQQTPGQGLQFLFEYFSETQRNKGNFPGRFSGRQFSNSRSEMNVSTLELGDSALYLCASSLGPAVSTGELFFGEGSRLTVL.

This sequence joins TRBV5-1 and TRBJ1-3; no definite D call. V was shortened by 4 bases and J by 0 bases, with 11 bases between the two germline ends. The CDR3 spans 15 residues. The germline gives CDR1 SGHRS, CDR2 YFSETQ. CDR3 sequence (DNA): TGCGCCAGCAGCGGAGGGTCCGCCTCTGGAAACACCATATATTTT. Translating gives CASSGGSASGNTIYF.

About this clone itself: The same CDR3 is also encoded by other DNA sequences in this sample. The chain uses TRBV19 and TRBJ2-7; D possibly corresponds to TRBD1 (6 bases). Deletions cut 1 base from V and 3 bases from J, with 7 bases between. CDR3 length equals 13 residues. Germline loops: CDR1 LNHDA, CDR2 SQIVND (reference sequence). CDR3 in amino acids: CASSIGRGYEQYF. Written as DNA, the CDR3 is TGTGCCAGTAGTATAGGCAGGGGCTACGAGCAGTACTTC.

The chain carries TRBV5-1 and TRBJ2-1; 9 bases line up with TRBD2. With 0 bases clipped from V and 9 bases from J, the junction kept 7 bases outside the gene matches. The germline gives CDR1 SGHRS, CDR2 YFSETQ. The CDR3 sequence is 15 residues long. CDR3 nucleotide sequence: TGCGCCAGCAGCTTGGATGCGGGAGGGCCGAGTGAGCAGTTCTTC. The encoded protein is CASSLDAGGPSEQFF.

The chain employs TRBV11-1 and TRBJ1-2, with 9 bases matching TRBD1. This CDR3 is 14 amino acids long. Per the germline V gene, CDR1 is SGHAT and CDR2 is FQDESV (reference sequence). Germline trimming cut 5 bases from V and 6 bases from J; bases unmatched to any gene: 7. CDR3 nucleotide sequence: TGTGCCAGCAGCATAACAGGGGGCGCTGATGGCTACACCTTC. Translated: CASSITGGADGYTF.

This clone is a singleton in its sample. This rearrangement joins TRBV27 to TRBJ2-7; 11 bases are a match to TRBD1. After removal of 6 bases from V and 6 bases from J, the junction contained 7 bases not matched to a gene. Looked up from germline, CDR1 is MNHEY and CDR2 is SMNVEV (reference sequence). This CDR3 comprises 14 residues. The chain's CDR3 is CASSDRDRGSEQYF. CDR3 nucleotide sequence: TGTGCCAGCAGCGACCGGGACAGGGGGTCCGAGCAGTACTTC.

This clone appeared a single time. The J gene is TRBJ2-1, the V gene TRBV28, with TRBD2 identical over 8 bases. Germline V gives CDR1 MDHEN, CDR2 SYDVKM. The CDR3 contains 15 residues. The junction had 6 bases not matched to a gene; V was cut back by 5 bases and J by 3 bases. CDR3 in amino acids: CASSAGGPSYNEQFF. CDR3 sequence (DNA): TGTGCCAGCAGTGCGGGAGGCCCTAGCTACAATGAGCAGTTCTTC.

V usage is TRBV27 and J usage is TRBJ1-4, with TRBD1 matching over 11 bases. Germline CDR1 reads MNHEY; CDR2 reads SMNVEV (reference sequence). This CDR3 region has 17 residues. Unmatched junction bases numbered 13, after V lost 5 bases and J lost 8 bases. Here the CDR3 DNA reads TGTGCCAGCAGTCCCCGGGACAGGGGGGGCACTGGGGAAAAACTGTTTTTT. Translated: CASSPRDRGGTGEKLFF.

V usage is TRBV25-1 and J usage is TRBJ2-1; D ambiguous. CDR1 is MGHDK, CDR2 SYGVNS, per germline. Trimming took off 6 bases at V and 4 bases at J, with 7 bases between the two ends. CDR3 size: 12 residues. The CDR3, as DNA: TGTGCCAGCAGGACAAATTACAATGAGCAGTTCTTC. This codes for CASRTNYNEQFF.

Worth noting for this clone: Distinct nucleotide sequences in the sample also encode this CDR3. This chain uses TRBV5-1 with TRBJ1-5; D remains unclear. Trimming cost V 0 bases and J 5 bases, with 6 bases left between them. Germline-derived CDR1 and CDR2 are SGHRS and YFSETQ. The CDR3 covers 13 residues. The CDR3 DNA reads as TGCGCCAGCAGCTTGGCAGGAGATCAGCCCCAGCATTTT. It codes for CASSLAGDQPQHF. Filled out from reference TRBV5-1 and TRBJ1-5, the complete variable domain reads KAGVTQTPRYLIKTRGQQVTLSCSPISGHRSVSWYQQTPGQGLQFLFEYFSETQRNKGNFPGRFSGRQFSNSRSEMNVSTLELGDSALYLCASSLAGDQPQHFGDGTRLSIL.

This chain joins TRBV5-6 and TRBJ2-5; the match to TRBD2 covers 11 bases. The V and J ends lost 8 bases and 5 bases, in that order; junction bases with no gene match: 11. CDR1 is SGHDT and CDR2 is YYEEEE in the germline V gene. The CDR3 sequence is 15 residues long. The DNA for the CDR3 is TGTGCCAGTAGCCGGGGACTAGCGGATGTGGAGACCCAGTACTTC. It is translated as CASSRGLADVETQYF.

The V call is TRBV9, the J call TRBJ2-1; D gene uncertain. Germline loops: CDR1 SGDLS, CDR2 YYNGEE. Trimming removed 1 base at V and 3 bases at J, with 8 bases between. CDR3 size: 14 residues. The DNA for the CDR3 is TGTGCCAGCAGCGTATCCCCGCTCTACAATGAGCAGTTCTTC. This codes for CASSVSPLYNEQFF.

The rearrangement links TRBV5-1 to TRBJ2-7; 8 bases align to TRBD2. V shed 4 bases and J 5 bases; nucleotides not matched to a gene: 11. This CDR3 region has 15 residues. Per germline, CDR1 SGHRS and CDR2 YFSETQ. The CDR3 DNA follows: TGCGCCAGCAGCCGCGAGCCAGCGGGAGCCCACGAGCAGTACTTC. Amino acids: CASSREPAGAHEQYF.

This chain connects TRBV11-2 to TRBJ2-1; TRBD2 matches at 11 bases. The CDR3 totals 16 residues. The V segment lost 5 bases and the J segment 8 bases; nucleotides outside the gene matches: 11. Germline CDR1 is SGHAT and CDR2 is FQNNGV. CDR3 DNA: TGTGCCAGCAGCACCGGGACTAGCGGAAGCCTAGATGAGCAGTTCTTC. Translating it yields CASSTGTSGSLDEQFF.

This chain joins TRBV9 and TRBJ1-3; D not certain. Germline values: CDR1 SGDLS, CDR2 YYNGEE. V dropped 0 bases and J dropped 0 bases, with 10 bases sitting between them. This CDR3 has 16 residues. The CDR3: CASSVEVRNSGNTIYF. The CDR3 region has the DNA TGTGCCAGCAGCGTAGAGGTCAGAAACTCTGGAAACACCATATATTTT.

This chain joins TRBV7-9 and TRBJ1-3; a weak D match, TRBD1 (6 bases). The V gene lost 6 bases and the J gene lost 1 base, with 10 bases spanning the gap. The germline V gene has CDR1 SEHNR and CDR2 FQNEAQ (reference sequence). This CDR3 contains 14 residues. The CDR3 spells CASSTGWSGNTIYF. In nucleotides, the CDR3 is TGTGCCAGCAGTACAGGGTGGTCTGGAAACACCATATATTTT.

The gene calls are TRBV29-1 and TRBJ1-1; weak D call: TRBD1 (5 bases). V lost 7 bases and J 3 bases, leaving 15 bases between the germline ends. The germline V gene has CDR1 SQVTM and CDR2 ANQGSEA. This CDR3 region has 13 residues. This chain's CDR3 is CSALTGAYTEAFF. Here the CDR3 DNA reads TGCAGCGCTCTCACCGGGGCCTACACTGAAGCTTTCTTT.

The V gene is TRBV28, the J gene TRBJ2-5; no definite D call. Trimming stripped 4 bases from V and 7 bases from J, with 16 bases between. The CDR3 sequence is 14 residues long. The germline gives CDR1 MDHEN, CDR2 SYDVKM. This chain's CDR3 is CASSYRTLVGTQYF. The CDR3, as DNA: TGTGCCAGCAGTTACCGGACCCTGGTAGGGACCCAGTACTTC.

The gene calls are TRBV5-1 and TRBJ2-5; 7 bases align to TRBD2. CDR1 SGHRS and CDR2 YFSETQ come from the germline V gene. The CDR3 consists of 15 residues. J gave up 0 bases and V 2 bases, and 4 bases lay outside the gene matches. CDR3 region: CASSFPGTNQETQYF. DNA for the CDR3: TGCGCCAGCAGCTTCCCCGGGACTAACCAAGAGACCCAGTACTTC.

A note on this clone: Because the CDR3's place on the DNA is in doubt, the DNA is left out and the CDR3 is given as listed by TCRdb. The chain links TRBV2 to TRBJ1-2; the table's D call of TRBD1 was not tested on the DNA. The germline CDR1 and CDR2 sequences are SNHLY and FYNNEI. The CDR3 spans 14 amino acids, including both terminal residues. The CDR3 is CASILDTINYGYTF.

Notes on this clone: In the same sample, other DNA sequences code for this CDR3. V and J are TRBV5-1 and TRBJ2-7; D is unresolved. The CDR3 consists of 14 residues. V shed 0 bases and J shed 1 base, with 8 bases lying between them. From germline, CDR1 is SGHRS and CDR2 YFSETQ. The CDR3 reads CASSLAAASYEQYF. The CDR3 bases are TGCGCCAGCAGCTTGGCCGCAGCTTCCTACGAGCAGTACTTC.

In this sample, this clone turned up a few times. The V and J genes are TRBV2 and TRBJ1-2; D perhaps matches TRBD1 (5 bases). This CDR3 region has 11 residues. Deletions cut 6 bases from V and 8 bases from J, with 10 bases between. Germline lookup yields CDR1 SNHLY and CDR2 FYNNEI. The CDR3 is CASRGTGGYTF. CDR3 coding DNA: TGTGCCAGCAGGGGGACCGGGGGCTACACCTTC.

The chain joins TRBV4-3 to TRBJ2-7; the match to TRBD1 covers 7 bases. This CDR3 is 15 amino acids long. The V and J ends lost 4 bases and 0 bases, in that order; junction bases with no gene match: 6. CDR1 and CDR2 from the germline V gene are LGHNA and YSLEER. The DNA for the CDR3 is TGCGCCAGCAGCCTAATAGGGGGCTCCTCCTACGAGCAGTACTTC. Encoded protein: CASSLIGGSSYEQYF.

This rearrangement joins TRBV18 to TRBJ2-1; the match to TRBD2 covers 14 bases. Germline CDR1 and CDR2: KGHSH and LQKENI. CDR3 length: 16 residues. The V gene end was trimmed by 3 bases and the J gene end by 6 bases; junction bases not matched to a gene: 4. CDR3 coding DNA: TGTGCCAGCTCACCCGGACTAGCGGGAGGTTCCAATGAGCAGTTCTTC. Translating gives CASSPGLAGGSNEQFF.

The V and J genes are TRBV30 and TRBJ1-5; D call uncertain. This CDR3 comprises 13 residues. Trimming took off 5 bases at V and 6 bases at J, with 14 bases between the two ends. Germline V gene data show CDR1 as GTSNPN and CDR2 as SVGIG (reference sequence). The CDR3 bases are TGTGCCTGGGCCCGGAGTTTCGCTCAGCCCCAGCATTTT. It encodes CAWARSFAQPQHF.

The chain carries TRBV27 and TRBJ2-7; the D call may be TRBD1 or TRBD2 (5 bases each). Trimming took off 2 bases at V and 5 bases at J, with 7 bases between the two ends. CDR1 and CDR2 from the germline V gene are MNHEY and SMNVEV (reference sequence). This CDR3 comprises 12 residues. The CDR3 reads CASSLEGNEQYF. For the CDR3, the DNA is TGTGCCAGCAGTTTAGAGGGGAACGAGCAGTACTTC.

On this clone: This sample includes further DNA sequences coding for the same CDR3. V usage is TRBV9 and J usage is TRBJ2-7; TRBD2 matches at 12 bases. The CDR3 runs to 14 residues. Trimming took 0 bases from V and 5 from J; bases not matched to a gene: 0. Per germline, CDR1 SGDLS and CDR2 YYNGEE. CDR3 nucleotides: TGTGCCAGCAGCGTAGGGACTAGCGGGAACGAGCAGTACTTC. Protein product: CASSVGTSGNEQYF.

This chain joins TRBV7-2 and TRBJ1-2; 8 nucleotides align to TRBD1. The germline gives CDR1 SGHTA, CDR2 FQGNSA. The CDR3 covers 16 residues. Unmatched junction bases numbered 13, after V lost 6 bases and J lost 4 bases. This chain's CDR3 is CASRNNGQGGVYGYTF. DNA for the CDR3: TGTGCCAGCAGAAACAATGGACAGGGCGGTGTCTATGGCTACACCTTC.

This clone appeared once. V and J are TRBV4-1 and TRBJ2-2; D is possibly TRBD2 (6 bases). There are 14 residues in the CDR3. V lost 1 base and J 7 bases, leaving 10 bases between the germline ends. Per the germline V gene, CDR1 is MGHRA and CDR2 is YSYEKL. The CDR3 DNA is TGCGCCAGCAGCCAAGCTGGAGGGATCGGGGAGCTGTTTTTT. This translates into CASSQAGGIGELFF.

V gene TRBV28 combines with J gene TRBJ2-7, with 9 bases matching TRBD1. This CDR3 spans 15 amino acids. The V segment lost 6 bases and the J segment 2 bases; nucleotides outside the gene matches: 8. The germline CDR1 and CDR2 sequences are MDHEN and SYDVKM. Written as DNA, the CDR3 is TGTGCCAGCAGAAGAAAGGACAGGGGCCCCTACGAGCAGTACTTC. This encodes CASRRKDRGPYEQYF.

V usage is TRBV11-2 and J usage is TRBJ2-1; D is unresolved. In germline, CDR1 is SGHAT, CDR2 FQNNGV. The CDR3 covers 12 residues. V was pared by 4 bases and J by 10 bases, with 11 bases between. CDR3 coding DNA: TGTGCCAGCAGCTCACCTGTGGAGGAGCAGTTCTTC. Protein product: CASSSPVEEQFF. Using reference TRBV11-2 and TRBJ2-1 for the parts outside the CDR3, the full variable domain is EAGVAQSPRYKIIEKRQSVAFWCNPISGHATLYWYQQILGQGPKLLIQFQNNGVVDDSQLPKDRFSAERLKGVDSTLKIQPAKLEDSAVYLCASSSPVEEQFFGPGTRLTVL.